The rows below give T cell receptor beta chains drawn from one sample of a study of regulatory T cells in long-lasting Graves disease. TCRdb fed the multiplex PCR reads into MiXCR, producing one record per CDR3 protein. The sample has about 440,000 distinct CDR3 sequences, about 16% seen once. The same sample was also used in a study of T cells in Graves' hyperthyroidism and ophthalmopathy.

The source was peripheral blood mononuclear cells (PBMCs), collected at new diagnosis, from a patient treated with antithyroid drugs. The receptors here all came from a woman aged 25 to 39 with Graves disease. Both conserved end residues are part of each CDR3. D genes are given only for firm matches. Clone size is given for some rows only: seen once, a few or many times, or a class if the clone is expanded.

d_gene	v_gene	j_gene	abundance	CDR3aa	CDR3nt
.	TRBV27	TRBJ1-2	many	CASTPGQSYGYTF	TGTGCCAGCACCCCCGGACAGAGCTATGGCTACACCTTC
.	TRBV14	TRBJ1-4	few	CASSRTGSAKLFF	TGTGCCAGCAGCCGAACAGGGAGCGCAAAACTGTTTTTT
TRBD1	TRBV28	TRBJ1-6	few	CASSLATGGLNSPLHF	TGTGCCAGCAGTTTAGCTACAGGGGGACTTAATTCACCCCTCCACTTT
TRBD2	TRBV10-3	TRBJ2-1	many	CAISQREGQSNEQFF	TGTGCCATCAGCCAGCGGGAGGGCCAGTCCAATGAGCAGTTCTTC
.	TRBV5-6	TRBJ1-5	.	CASSLWGALDQPQHF	TGTGCCAGCAGCTTGTGGGGGGCGCTTGATCAGCCCCAGCATTTT
.	TRBV6-5	TRBJ2-5	many	CASSFARVVGETQYF	TGTGCCAGCAGTTTCGCCAGGGTAGTGGGGGAGACCCAGTACTTC
.	TRBV7-3	TRBJ2-1	many	CASSLSPVQSEQFF	TGTGCCAGCAGCTTATCCCCGGTACAATCGGAGCAGTTCTTC
.	TRBV5-1	TRBJ1-1	many	CASSPQGNSEAFF	TGCGCCAGCAGCCCTCAGGGAAATAGTGAAGCTTTCTTT
TRBD1	TRBV30	TRBJ1-2	many	CAWSSTGGAGYGYTF	TGTGCCTGGAGTTCCACAGGGGGCGCAGGCTATGGCTACACCTTC
.	TRBV15	TRBJ2-7	.	CATSRGDFPEQYF	TGTGCCACCAGCAGGGGTGACTTTCCCGAGCAGTACTTC
.	TRBV7-3	TRBJ2-1	many	CASSATSSEQFF	TGTGCCAGCAGCGCTACCTCCAGTGAGCAGTTCTTC
.	TRBV5-8	TRBJ2-1	.	CASSFSGAADEQFF	TGTGCCAGCAGCTTTTCGGGAGCAGCGGATGAGCAGTTCTTC
TRBD2	TRBV2	TRBJ2-2	many	CASRRTSSTGELFF	TGTGCCAGCAGGCGGACTAGCTCTACCGGGGAGCTGTTTTTT
TRBD2	TRBV13	TRBJ2-1	.	CASSPGTSGRVYEQFF	TGTGCCAGCAGCCCTGGGACTAGCGGGAGGGTCTATGAGCAGTTCTTC
TRBD2	TRBV11-2	TRBJ2-7	many	CASSEEAGGWYEQYF	TGTGCCAGCAGTGAGGAGGCGGGGGGCTGGTACGAGCAGTACTTC
TRBD1	TRBV7-9	TRBJ1-2	once	CANTGTGGFGYTF	TGTGCCAACACCGGGACAGGGGGATTTGGCTACACCTTC